This T cell receptor beta chain was identified during a study of blood T cell repertoires in COVID-19. Study overall: Some COVID-19 samples were acute and others convalescent; all came from the United States, Italy and Spain.

Germline V CDR1 and CDR2: SSHAT, FNYEAQ (reference sequence). The CDR3 is 15 amino acids. The table came from immunoSEQ multiplex PCR; TCRdb's copy has only in-frame clones and leaves some out. This table holds under 150,000 clones, about 84% found once. A word on this clone: Relative to the germline gene, one junction end is altered; a read error may explain this.

The origin of this receptor is a human donor in a cohort sampled during active COVID-19. The chain couples TRBV7-7 to TRBJ2-5, with 10 bases matching TRBD2. The sample consisted of peripheral blood. CDR3 sequence reads: CASSGDSGGPETQYF. In DNA form, the CDR3 reads TGTGCTAGCAGCGGTGATAGCGGGGGGCCAGAGACCCAGTACTTC.